The 26 T cell receptor beta chains listed next were all sequenced from one sample in a study of T cells after yellow fever vaccination. TCRdb re-called the 5' RACE reads through MiXCR, storing one row per CDR3 protein. The sample includes around 590,000 distinct CDR3 sequences, more than 9% seen only once; the top ten take more than 12%. The sequencing used PBMCs, collected on the day of the yellow fever booster vaccination. The receptors here all came from a man aged 25 to 40 who received the YFV17D yellow fever vaccine.

This chain uses TRBV29-1 with TRBJ1-1; possible D gene TRBD1, 5 bases. Germline V gene lookup returns CDR1 SQVTM and CDR2 ANQGSEA. V gave up 7 bases and J gave up 0 bases, with 15 bases separating them. This CDR3 comprises 14 residues. The DNA for the CDR3 is TGCAGCGGGAGACAGAATCGGATGAACACTGAAGCTTTCTTT. Its translation: CSGRQNRMNTEAFF. The complete variable domain, with remaining parts taken from reference TRBV29-1 and TRBJ1-1, reads SAVISQKPSRDICQRGTSLTIQCQVDSQVTMMFWYRQQPGQSLTLIATANQGSEATYESGFVIDKFPISRPNLTFSTLTVSNMSPEDSSIYLCSGRQNRMNTEAFFGQGTRLTVV.

This clonotype has a handful of counts. The rearrangement joins TRBV7-2 to TRBJ2-7, with TRBD2 matching 8 bases. This CDR3 comprises 15 residues. Germline lookup yields CDR1 SGHTA and CDR2 FQGNSA. V lost 5 bases and J lost 3; bases outside the gene matches: 9. This CDR3 is CASSGAGEPVYEQYF. The CDR3 nucleotides are TGTGCCAGCAGCGGAGCGGGAGAACCTGTCTACGAGCAGTACTTC.

The chain combines TRBV12-3 or TRBV12-4 with TRBJ2-7, with 10 bases lining up with TRBD1. The CDR3 consists of 15 residues. The J segment lost 4 bases and the V segment lost 5 bases, leaving 8 bases of the junction unmatched. The CDR3 DNA reads as TGTGCCAGCAGTGATGCCGGGACAGGGGTATACGAGCAGTACTTC. Translated, it gives CASSDAGTGVYEQYF.

This rearrangement joins TRBV5-5 to TRBJ1-5; D might be TRBD1 (5 bases). CDR3 length: 15 amino acids. Trimming took off 4 bases at V and 8 bases at J, with 19 bases between the two ends. The germline V gene encodes CDR1 SGHKS and CDR2 YYEKEE (reference sequence). The CDR3 nucleotides read TGTGCCAGCAGCCCACGATCGACAGTTTTGGAGCCCCAGCATTTT. Translation gives CASSPRSTVLEPQHF.

The chain has TRBV10-3 and TRBJ2-1, with 7 bases that match TRBD1. Germline-derived CDR1 and CDR2 are ENHRY and SYGVKD. The CDR3 totals 15 residues. V lost 5 bases, J lost 0 bases, and 4 bases stayed unmatched. The CDR3 bases are TGTGCCATCAGTCGACAGGGTTCCTCCTACAATGAGCAGTTCTTC. As protein: CAISRQGSSYNEQFF.

This chain connects TRBV28 to TRBJ2-7; D call uncertain. The CDR3 loop spans 14 amino acids. The germline gives CDR1 MDHEN, CDR2 SYDVKM. V lost 6 bases, J lost 6 bases, and 18 bases lay in between. CDR3 region: CASSTGGSRLEQYF. CDR3 in DNA: TGTGCCAGCAGCACTGGTGGTAGCCGGCTCGAGCAGTACTTC. Complete variable domain (other parts from reference TRBV28 and TRBJ2-7): DVKVTQSSRYLVKRTGEKVFLECVQDMDHENMFWYRQDPGLGLRLIYFSYDVKMKEKGDIPEGYSVSREKKERFSLILESASTNQTSMYLCASSTGGSRLEQYFGPGTRLTVT.

V is TRBV29-1 and J is TRBJ2-7, with D unresolved. Trimming removed 6 bases at V and 6 bases at J, with 18 bases between. Germline lookup yields CDR1 SQVTM and CDR2 ANQGSEA. This CDR3 contains 13 residues. The CDR3 spells CSVLRAAPSEQYF. For the CDR3, the DNA is TGCAGCGTACTCCGGGCCGCCCCCTCCGAGCAGTACTTC.

The chain links TRBV12-3 or TRBV12-4 to TRBJ1-1; no clear D. V was cut by 3 bases and J by 4 bases, with 12 bases left in between. This CDR3 region has 14 residues. In DNA form, the CDR3 reads TGTGCCAGCAGTTTTGGAGGCGGCGGCACTGAAGCTTTCTTT. Translated: CASSFGGGGTEAFF.

This clonotype was observed a few times. The chain joins TRBV7-8 to TRBJ2-1; 12 positions agree with TRBD2. V was pared by 1 base and J by 6 bases, with 4 bases of the junction left unmatched. Germline values: CDR1 SGHVS, CDR2 FQNEAQ. The CDR3 contains 16 residues. CDR3 sequence reads: CASSLGTSGVFNEQFF. The CDR3 DNA is TGTGCCAGCAGCTTAGGGACTAGCGGGGTCTTCAATGAGCAGTTCTTC.

The V call is TRBV25-1, the J call TRBJ1-5, with D unclear. Trimming took 0 bases from V and 3 from J, leaving 6 bases between them. Germline loops: CDR1 MGHDK, CDR2 SYGVNS. The CDR3 is 14 residues long. CDR3 in amino acids: CASSEYSSNQPQHF. The CDR3 DNA follows: TGTGCCAGCAGTGAATACAGCTCCAATCAGCCCCAGCATTTT.

The rearrangement joins TRBV5-1 to TRBJ1-3; D not certain. CDR3 length: 14 residues. Per the germline V gene, CDR1 is SGHRS and CDR2 is YFSETQ. V gave up 0 bases and J gave up 3 bases, with 7 bases separating them. The CDR3 sequence is CASSLETGGNTIYF. The CDR3 bases are TGCGCCAGCAGCTTGGAGACTGGTGGAAACACCATATATTTT.

This clonotype was seen a few times. J is TRBJ2-2 and V is TRBV12-3 or TRBV12-4; a possible D gene is TRBD2 (5 bases). Between the trimmed V and J ends, which lost 6 bases and 2 bases, there was a span of 13 bases. CDR3 length: 15 residues. The CDR3 region has the DNA TGTGCCAGCAGAACCCTGGGAGATAACACCGGGGAGCTGTTTTTT. It yields the protein CASRTLGDNTGELFF.

The rearrangement joins TRBV4-2 to TRBJ2-7, with D possibly TRBD2 on 5 matching bases. CDR1 is LGHNA and CDR2 is YNFKEQ in the germline V gene. This CDR3 is built from 14 residues. Trimming pared 4 bases from V and 3 bases from J, leaving 13 bases between. CDR3 nucleotide sequence: TGTGCCAGCAGCCCCGTACTAGGAGGCTACGAGCAGTACTTC. Translated, it gives CASSPVLGGYEQYF.

This clonotype appeared a few times. V usage is TRBV7-8 and J usage is TRBJ2-3; weak D call: TRBD2 (6 bases). CDR3 length: 12 amino acids. Germline CDR1 is SGHVS and CDR2 is FQNEAQ. Trimming stripped 5 bases from V and 14 bases from J, with 17 bases between. CDR3 DNA sequence: TGTGCCAGCAGCCGTTACCGGGACTTATCGTATTTT. This codes for CASSRYRDLSYF.

This clonotype occurred a few times. The J gene is TRBJ1-5, the V gene TRBV23-1; D not certain. TRBV23-1 is recorded as an ORF, its role being uncertain. The CDR3 has 14 residues. V lost 2 bases and J lost 10, with 15 bases in between. The DNA of the CDR3 is TGCGCCAGCAGTCAAACCCTACCGTCCCCTCCCCAGCATTTT. This gives the protein CASSQTLPSPPQHF.

This clonotype was counted many times. This rearrangement joins TRBV12-3 or TRBV12-4 to TRBJ1-5; a weak D match, TRBD1 (5 bases). The CDR3 is made up of 12 amino acids. Trimming took 5 bases from V and 7 from J, leaving 9 bases between them. The CDR3 protein is CASSLRGQPQHF. CDR3 sequence (DNA): TGTGCCAGCAGTCTCCGGGGGCAGCCCCAGCATTTT.

This clonotype appeared a few times. This sequence joins TRBV4-2 and TRBJ2-7, with D possibly TRBD2 on 6 matching bases. The V and J ends lost 1 base and 6 bases respectively, with 19 bases between them. Germline CDR1 reads LGHNA; CDR2 reads YNFKEQ. The CDR3 length is 16 residues. CDR3 in DNA: TGTGCCAGCAGCCAAGTCGGTGGCTGGGAGGTGAGCGAGCAGTACTTC. Its protein is CASSQVGGWEVSEQYF.

J is TRBJ2-1 and V is TRBV14; a weak D match, TRBD2 (6 bases). V lost 1 base and J 2 bases, leaving 18 bases between the germline ends. The CDR3 length is 18 residues. CDR1 and CDR2 from the germline V gene are SGHDN and FVKESK. The DNA for the CDR3 is TGTGCCAGCAGCCAAGTATTGGGGACGGGACTTACCTACAATGAGCAGTTCTTC. Translating it yields CASSQVLGTGLTYNEQFF.

This clonotype has at least ten counts. The chain combines TRBV5-1 with TRBJ2-5; 9 nucleotides match TRBD1. The CDR3 consists of 15 residues. CDR1 is SGHRS and CDR2 is YFSETQ in the germline V gene. The junction had 5 bases not matched to a gene; V was cut back by 0 bases and J by 5 bases. The CDR3 DNA reads as TGCGCCAGCAGCTTGGACCCGACAGGGGGGGAGACCCAGTACTTC. As protein: CASSLDPTGGETQYF.

The chain couples TRBV28 to TRBJ2-2; 9 nucleotides match TRBD2. CDR1 and CDR2 (germline): MDHEN, SYDVKM. The CDR3 length is 15 residues. J gave up 5 bases and V 7 bases, and 8 bases lay outside the gene matches. CDR3 residues: CASTPTSGQTGELFF. The CDR3 coding sequence is TGTGCCAGCACCCCGACTAGCGGACAGACCGGGGAGCTGTTTTTT.

The CDR3 sequence is CASTGGRHGGELFF. In DNA, the CDR3 is TGTGCCAGCACTGGCGGGAGACACGGCGGGGAGCTGTTTTTT. This chain uses TRBV7-9 with TRBJ2-2; 7 nucleotides match TRBD2. Germline V gene sequence: CDR1 SEHNR, CDR2 FQNEAQ (reference sequence). After removal of 7 bases from V and 7 bases from J, the junction contained 9 bases not matched to a gene. There are 14 residues in the CDR3.

There are a few counts of this clonotype. The chain employs TRBV29-1 and TRBJ2-7, with D perhaps being TRBD1 or TRBD2 (6 bases each). V lost 7 bases to trimming and J lost 10 bases, with 17 bases between them. The CDR3 has 11 amino acids. Germline CDR1 is SQVTM and CDR2 is ANQGSEA. The CDR3: CSALSEGGQYF. CDR3 nucleotide sequence: TGCAGCGCGCTCTCGGAGGGGGGTCAGTACTTC.

This clonotype was recorded a few times. This sequence joins TRBV24-1 and TRBJ2-7; D not resolved. V was pared by 2 bases and J by 5 bases, with 18 bases between. In germline, CDR1 is KGHDR, CDR2 SFDVKD. The CDR3 contains 16 residues. The CDR3 region is CATSDSAEKISDEQYF. In DNA form, the CDR3 reads TGTGCCACCAGTGATTCGGCAGAGAAGATAAGTGACGAGCAGTACTTC.

This clonotype showed up just a few times. This chain uses TRBV20-1 with TRBJ2-5, with a possible D match to TRBD2 (5 bases). Looked up from germline, CDR1 is DFQATT and CDR2 is SNEGSKA (reference sequence). Trimming stripped 6 bases from V and 5 bases from J, with 10 bases between. The CDR3 totals 11 residues. The CDR3 reads CSADGGETQYF. Here the CDR3 DNA reads TGCAGTGCCGACGGCGGGGAGACCCAGTACTTC.

This clonotype has only a few counts. The chain recombines TRBV19 with TRBJ2-1; D might be TRBD2 (6 bases). The CDR3 runs to 15 residues. CDR1 is LNHDA, CDR2 SQIVND, per germline (reference sequence). The V end lost 5 bases, the J end lost 4 bases, and 15 bases lay between the germline ends. CDR3 sequence reads: CASSRGTRGYNEQFF. CDR3 DNA sequence: TGTGCCAGTAGTCGTGGTACGCGGGGATACAATGAGCAGTTCTTC.

This clonotype was observed many times. CDR3 sequence (DNA): TGTGCCAGCAGCTTATCTTCACCCCTCCACTTT. Its translation is CASSLSSPLHF. This chain links TRBV7-2 with TRBJ1-6; D unresolved. Germline CDR1 and CDR2: SGHTA and FQGNSA. V dropped 2 bases and J dropped 9 bases, with 2 bases sitting between them. There are 11 residues in the CDR3.